A selection of T cell receptor beta chains follows, all from one sample in a study of technical replicates of blood from several donors. Clones were read by immunoSEQ multiplex PCR, and TCRdb kept only the in-frame ones, dropping some. The sample consists of 60,000 to 75,000 clones, 95% to 97% of them appearing once. Material: T cells isolated from PBMCs. The receptors here all came from a human donor in good health. Each CDR3 is given with its conserved first and last residue. The D gene is left open where the match is weak. The listing skips clone size in some rows; elsewhere it reads once, few, many or a size class.

d_call	v_call	clone_size	j_call	cdr3_nt	cdr3_aa
.	TRBV19	.	TRBJ2-7	TGTGCCAGTAGTGACAGTACCTACGAGCAGTACTTC	CASSDSTYEQYF
TRBD2	TRBV5-4	.	TRBJ2-5	TGTGCCAGCAGCTTTTTGGGCGGGAGGCTAGAGACCCAGTACTTC	CASSFLGGRLETQYF
.	TRBV6-5	.	TRBJ2-5	TGTGCCAGCAGCCCCATCCCAGGGGAAGAGACCCAGTACTTC	CASSPIPGEETQYF
.	TRBV5-1	.	TRBJ1-1	TGCGCCAGCAGGCTCACCCCGAAGGCGAGGAATCGGAACACTGAAGCTTTCTTT	CASRLTPKARNRNTEAFF
TRBD2	TRBV27	.	TRBJ2-5	TGTGCCAGCAGTAGGGGACTAGCGGGAGGTCTGGGTGAGACCCAGTACTTC	CASSRGLAGGLGETQYF
.	TRBV28	.	TRBJ1-5	TGTGCCAGCAAGTTGGACAGATATCAGCCCCAGCATTTT	CASKLDRYQPQHF
.	TRBV7-8	.	TRBJ2-7	TGTGCCAGCAGCTTAGTTACAGGGTACTACGAGCAGTACTTC	CASSLVTGYYEQYF
.	TRBV4-1	.	TRBJ1-2	TGCGCCAGCAGCCAAGGAGCGGACAGCTATGGCTACACCTTC	CASSQGADSYGYTF
.	TRBV27	.	TRBJ2-1	TGTGCCAGCAGTTTTGTTTCCGGGAGCCTCTACAATGAGCAGTTCTTC	CASSFVSGSLYNEQFF
.	TRBV11-1	.	TRBJ1-1	TGTGCCAGCAGCCGGGACTCCTTGCTCAGCACTGAAGCTTTCTTT	CASSRDSLLSTEAFF
TRBD1	TRBV28	.	TRBJ1-2	TGTGCCAGCAGTTCCCCAGACAGGGCGAGCGGCTACACCTTC	CASSSPDRASGYTF
TRBD2	TRBV7-3	.	TRBJ2-1	TGTGCCAGCAGCTTAGAGGCTAGCGGGGGGGACAATGAGCAGTTCTTC	CASSLEASGGDNEQFF
.	TRBV14	.	TRBJ2-1	TGTGCCAGCAGCCAGGAGTTAGCTCGGGATGAGCAGTTCTTC	CASSQELARDEQFF
.	TRBV4-2	.	TRBJ2-7	TGTGCCAGCAGCCAGGAAACAGGGTACTACGAGCAGTACTTC	CASSQETGYYEQYF
TRBD1	TRBV6-5	.	TRBJ1-2	TGTGCCAGCAGTTACCACCAGGGGGCGTTTGATGGCTACACCTTC	CASSYHQGAFDGYTF
.	TRBV5-1	.	TRBJ1-5	TGCGCCAGCAGTTTAGGTACCGGAAGAGGTCAGCCCCAGCATTTT	CASSLGTGRGQPQHF
.	TRBV2	.	TRBJ2-7	TGTGCCAGCAGTTTAAACAGTCCCTACGAGCAGTACTTC	CASSLNSPYEQYF
.	TRBV9	.	TRBJ1-2	TGTGCCAGCAGCCCAACAGACCTTTTCTATGGCTACACCTTC	CASSPTDLFYGYTF
.	TRBV4-1	.	TRBJ2-3	TGCGCCAGCAGTAGTACCGATACGCAGTATTTT	CASSSTDTQYF
.	TRBV11-3	.	TRBJ1-2	TGTGCCAGCAGCTCCGGACTGTCCGATGGCTACACCTTC	CASSSGLSDGYTF
.	TRBV7-2	.	TRBJ2-3	TGTGCCAGCAGCTTCCCGGGGGCGGGAGTAGAAGATACGCAGTATTTT	CASSFPGAGVEDTQYF
TRBD2	TRBV6-4	.	TRBJ2-3	TGTGCCAGCAGTGATGGACTAGCGGGAGGAAGGGATACGCAGTATTTT	CASSDGLAGGRDTQYF
.	TRBV13	once	TRBJ1-1	TGTGCCAGCAGCTTAGATAGGAACACTGAAGCTTTCTTT	CASSLDRNTEAFF
.	TRBV29-1	.	TRBJ2-7	TGCAGCGTTGTTTCAGGGGACGCCTACGAGCAGTACTTC	CSVVSGDAYEQYF
TRBD2	TRBV11-3	.	TRBJ2-1	TGTGCCAGCAGCTCGGGACTATCGAGTTACAATGAGCAGTTCTTC	CASSSGLSSYNEQFF
.	TRBV9	.	TRBJ2-1	TGTGCCAGCAGCGAGGATCTACAGGGCTCCTACAATGAGCAGTTCTTC	CASSEDLQGSYNEQFF
.	TRBV7-6	.	TRBJ2-7	TGTGCCAGCAGCTTAGGAAGAGGGGGTTCTACCGAGCAGTACTTC	CASSLGRGGSTEQYF